One sample yielded the 3 T cell receptor beta chains listed below, sequenced in a study of monozygotic twins with cystic fibrosis. TCRdb's copy holds only in-frame clones and misses some; the assay was immunoSEQ multiplex PCR. In the table there are 7,400 or so clones, around 94% of which are singletons. Sequenced sample: blood. The receptors were gathered from a boy aged 2 to 10 with cystic fibrosis.

The chain has TRBV6-5 and TRBJ2-1; weak D call: TRBD2 (7 bases). The V gene lost 5 bases and the J gene lost 8 bases, with 16 bases spanning the gap. CDR3 size: 14 residues. The germline V gene has CDR1 MNHEY and CDR2 SVGAGI. The CDR3 bases are TGTGCCAGCAGTCTCGGGGGGCCCTCCCATGAGCAGTTCTTC. Translating gives CASSLGGPSHEQFF.

The chain joins TRBV29-1 to TRBJ1-1; a possible D gene is TRBD1 (5 bases). This CDR3 has 13 amino acids. The V end lost 1 base, the J end lost 5 bases, and 11 bases lay between the germline ends. Looked up from germline, CDR1 is SQVTM and CDR2 is ANQGSEA. CDR3 in DNA: TGCAGCGTTGAAGTTCCGGGGGGAACTGAAGCTTTCTTT. Residues: CSVEVPGGTEAFF.

V usage is TRBV7-9 and J usage is TRBJ2-2; TRBD1 agrees at 9 bases. Per germline, CDR1 SEHNR and CDR2 FQNEAQ (reference sequence). J gave up 5 bases and V 6 bases, and 10 bases lay outside the gene matches. The CDR3 spans 16 residues. CDR3 nucleotide sequence: TGTGCCAGCAGAGCCCGTGTGGACAGGGGAACCGGGGAGCTGTTTTTT. Translated: CASRARVDRGTGELFF.